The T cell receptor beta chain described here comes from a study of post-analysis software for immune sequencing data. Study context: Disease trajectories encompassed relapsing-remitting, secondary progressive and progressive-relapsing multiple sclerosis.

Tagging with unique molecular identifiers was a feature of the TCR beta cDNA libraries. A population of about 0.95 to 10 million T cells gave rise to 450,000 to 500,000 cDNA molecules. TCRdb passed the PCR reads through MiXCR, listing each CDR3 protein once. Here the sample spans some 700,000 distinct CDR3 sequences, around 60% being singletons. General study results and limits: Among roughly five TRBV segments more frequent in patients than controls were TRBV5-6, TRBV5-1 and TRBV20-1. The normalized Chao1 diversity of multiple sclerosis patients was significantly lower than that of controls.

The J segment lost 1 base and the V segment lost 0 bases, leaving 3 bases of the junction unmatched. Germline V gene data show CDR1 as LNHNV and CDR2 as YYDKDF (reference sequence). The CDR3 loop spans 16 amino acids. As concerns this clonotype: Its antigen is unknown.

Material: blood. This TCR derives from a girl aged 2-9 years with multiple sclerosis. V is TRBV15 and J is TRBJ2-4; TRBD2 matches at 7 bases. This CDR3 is CATSRDLGGAKNIQYF. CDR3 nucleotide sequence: TGTGCCACCAGCAGAGATTTGGGAGGGGCCAAAAACATTCAGTACTTC.